This T cell receptor (beta chain) was found in a study of regulatory T cells in long-lasting Graves disease. Concerning this clonotype itself: Its antigen remains unidentified.

Combining iRepertoire HTBI primers with Arm-PCR of CDR3 regions, the authors built TCR beta libraries. In TCRdb, the multiplex PCR reads were re-called with MiXCR into one record per CDR3 protein. The sample carries hundreds of thousands of distinct CDR3 sequences, less than 25% recorded once. V shed 5 bases and J 5 bases; nucleotides not matched to a gene: 8. The CDR3 contains 15 residues. Indicated time point: persistent/refractory GD, antithyroid drugs over 5 years with positive TRAb. Preparation of the TCR library used RNA extracted from PBMCs. Blood from the periphery, 8.5 to 9 milliliters in all, was drawn into EDTA tubes. Overall study results and limits: Persistent disease was characterized by preferential usage of TRBV28, TRBJ1-2 and TRBJ2-5.

The input for sequencing was peripheral blood mononuclear cells (PBMCs), taken when the disease was refractory, from a patient treated with antithyroid drugs. This receptor was obtained from a female donor with Graves disease. The chain employs TRBV12-3 or TRBV12-4 and TRBJ2-5, with 10 bases fitting TRBD1. The DNA of the CDR3 is TGTGCCAGCAGTATGGACAGGGGGATAGGTGAGACCCAGTACTTC. Translating it yields CASSMDRGIGETQYF.